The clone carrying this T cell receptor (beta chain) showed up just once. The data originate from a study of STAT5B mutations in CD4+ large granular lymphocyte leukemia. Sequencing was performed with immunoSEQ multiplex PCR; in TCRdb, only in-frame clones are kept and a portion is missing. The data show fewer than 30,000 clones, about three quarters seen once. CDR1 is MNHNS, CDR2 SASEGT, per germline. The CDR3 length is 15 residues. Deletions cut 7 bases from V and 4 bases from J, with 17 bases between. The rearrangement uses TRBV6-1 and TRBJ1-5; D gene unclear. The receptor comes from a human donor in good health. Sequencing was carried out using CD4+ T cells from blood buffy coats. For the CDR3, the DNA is TGTGCCAGCAAGAACCCCGACGGTACGAATCAGCCCCAGCATTTT. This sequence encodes CASKNPDGTNQPQHF.